Listed below are T cell receptor beta chains from one sample, sequenced in a study of identical twins. TCRdb re-called the 5' RACE reads with MiXCR, one entry per CDR3 protein. The sample contains 350,000 to 600,000 distinct CDR3 sequences, 11% to 15% of which appear only once. The sample also formed part of further work on yellow fever vaccine responses in identical twins.

Specimen: CD4+ T cells sorted from blood. Every receptor here comes from a woman in her late teens or twenties in good health. CDR3s include the opening cysteine and the closing phenylalanine or tryptophan. The order of the fields is V gene, J gene, clone size, D gene, CDR3 protein, CDR3 DNA. A D gene is named only where the DNA matches it firmly. The listing skips clone size in some rows; elsewhere it reads once, few, many or a size class.

V: TRBV29-1
J: TRBJ2-3
size: many
D: TRBD1
CDR3: CSEVRRQGITDTQYF
DNA: TGCAGCGAAGTCAGAAGACAGGGGATCACAGATACGCAGTATTTT

V: TRBV15
J: TRBJ2-3
size: NA
D: NA
CDR3: CATSRDVAGADTQYF
DNA: TGTGCCACCAGCAGAGATGTGGCGGGCGCAGATACGCAGTATTTT

V: TRBV20-1
J: TRBJ2-5
size: NA
D: NA
CDR3: CSARWQGQETQYF
DNA: TGCAGTGCTAGGTGGCAGGGCCAAGAGACCCAGTACTTC

V: TRBV6-2/TRBV6-3
J: TRBJ1-1
size: NA
D: NA
CDR3: CASSYGGYTEAFF
DNA: TGTGCCAGCAGTTATGGGGGCTACACTGAAGCTTTCTTT

V: TRBV29-1
J: TRBJ2-1
size: NA
D: TRBD2
CDR3: CSVEGGPSGRKVNEQFF
DNA: TGCAGCGTTGAGGGAGGGCCAAGCGGGAGAAAGGTTAATGAGCAGTTCTTC

V: TRBV4-1
J: TRBJ2-7
size: NA
D: NA
CDR3: CASSQGTGTTTYEQYF
DNA: TGCGCCAGCAGCCAAGGGACCGGGACAACTACCTACGAGCAGTACTTC

V: TRBV29-1
J: TRBJ2-3
size: NA
D: NA
CDR3: CSVAGVRRGTDTQYF
DNA: TGCAGCGTTGCGGGTGTTCGGCGCGGCACAGATACGCAGTATTTT

V: TRBV20-1
J: TRBJ2-7
size: NA
D: NA
CDR3: CSARQEPSQYF
DNA: TGCAGTGCTAGACAGGAACCTTCGCAGTACTTC

V: TRBV11-2
J: TRBJ2-5
size: NA
D: TRBD2
CDR3: CASSLFVYSGRGGETQYF
DNA: TGTGCCAGCAGCTTGTTCGTTTATAGCGGGAGGGGCGGTGAGACCCAGTACTTC

V: TRBV20-1
J: TRBJ2-1
size: few
D: TRBD2
CDR3: CSAQGTSLSSYNEQFF
DNA: TGCAGTGCCCAAGGGACTAGCCTGAGCTCCTACAATGAGCAGTTCTTC

V: TRBV10-3
J: TRBJ2-3
size: few
D: NA
CDR3: CAISPSGTSTDTQYF
DNA: TGTGCCATCAGTCCTTCAGGGACTAGCACAGATACGCAGTATTTT

V: TRBV24-1
J: TRBJ1-5
size: NA
D: NA
CDR3: CATSDPFVGNQPQHF
DNA: TGTGCCACCAGTGATCCATTTGTGGGCAATCAGCCCCAGCATTTT

V: TRBV6-2/TRBV6-3
J: TRBJ2-5
size: few
D: NA
CDR3: CASSYKGFVGETQYF
DNA: TGTGCCAGCAGTTACAAGGGGTTCGTTGGAGAGACCCAGTACTTC

V: TRBV15
J: TRBJ2-5
size: many
D: NA
CDR3: CATSRGGAYQETQYF
DNA: TGTGCCACCAGCAGAGGCGGGGCGTACCAAGAGACCCAGTACTTC

V: TRBV20-1
J: TRBJ2-7
size: NA
D: NA
CDR3: CSALGGEGNPYEQYF
DNA: TGCAGTGCTCTGGGTGGCGAGGGGAACCCCTACGAGCAGTACTTC

V: TRBV11-2
J: TRBJ2-3
size: NA
D: NA
CDR3: CASSLGARATDTQYF
DNA: TGTGCCAGCAGCTTAGGCGCCAGGGCCACAGATACGCAGTATTTT

V: TRBV7-9
J: TRBJ1-5
size: NA
D: NA
CDR3: CASSLAGSGNQPQHF
DNA: TGTGCCAGCAGCTTAGCGGGGTCGGGTAATCAGCCCCAGCATTTT

V: TRBV3-1
J: TRBJ2-3
size: NA
D: TRBD2
CDR3: CASSRDGTISTDTQYF
DNA: TGTGCCAGCAGCCGAGACGGGACTATTAGCACAGATACGCAGTATTTT

V: TRBV27
J: TRBJ2-5
size: NA
D: NA
CDR3: CASSLDGGISLQTQYF
DNA: TGTGCCAGCAGTCTTGATGGGGGAATATCCCTCCAGACCCAGTACTTC

V: TRBV29-1
J: TRBJ2-3
size: many
D: TRBD2
CDR3: CSVDAGGTDTQYF
DNA: TGCAGCGTTGACGCGGGGGGCACAGATACGCAGTATTTT

V: TRBV28
J: TRBJ2-7
size: NA
D: NA
CDR3: CASKSGPYEQYF
DNA: TGTGCCAGCAAGTCAGGGCCCTACGAGCAGTACTTC

V: TRBV6-1
J: TRBJ2-7
size: NA
D: NA
CDR3: CASNPGGDSYEQYF
DNA: TGTGCCAGCAACCCCGGCGGGGACTCCTACGAGCAGTACTTC

V: TRBV5-1
J: TRBJ2-2
size: many
D: NA
CDR3: CASSLDLGTGELFF
DNA: TGCGCCAGCAGCTTGGATTTAGGCACCGGGGAGCTGTTTTTT

V: TRBV4-2
J: TRBJ1-6
size: NA
D: NA
CDR3: CASSPRDMGWVNSPLHF
DNA: TGTGCCAGCAGCCCTAGGGACATGGGGTGGGTTAATTCACCCCTCCACTTT

V: TRBV28
J: TRBJ2-7
size: many
D: NA
CDR3: CASAPPPRYEQYF
DNA: TGTGCCAGCGCCCCTCCCCCTCGCTACGAGCAGTACTTC

V: TRBV3-1
J: TRBJ2-7
size: NA
D: NA
CDR3: CASSQDSAGNEQYF
DNA: TGTGCCAGCAGCCAAGATTCGGCCGGGAACGAGCAGTACTTC

V: TRBV18
J: TRBJ2-7
size: few
D: TRBD2
CDR3: CASSPPLAGALSYEQYF
DNA: TGTGCCAGCTCACCACCGTTAGCGGGGGCCCTCTCCTACGAGCAGTACTTC

V: TRBV28
J: TRBJ1-5
size: NA
D: NA
CDR3: CASDNSNQPQHF
DNA: TGTGCCAGTGACAATAGCAATCAGCCCCAGCATTTT

V: TRBV4-2
J: TRBJ2-1
size: NA
D: NA
CDR3: CASSQEHLLYNEQFF
DNA: TGTGCCAGCAGCCAAGAACACCTCCTATACAATGAGCAGTTCTTC

V: TRBV15
J: TRBJ2-3
size: NA
D: TRBD2
CDR3: CATSSKGALADTQYF
DNA: TGTGCCACCAGCTCCAAGGGAGCACTAGCGGATACGCAGTATTTT

V: TRBV4-1
J: TRBJ2-1
size: NA
D: TRBD2
CDR3: CASSQGMLSGRPSEQFF
DNA: TGCGCCAGCAGCCAAGGGATGTTAAGCGGGAGGCCCTCTGAGCAGTTCTTC

V: TRBV3-1
J: TRBJ2-2
size: NA
D: NA
CDR3: CASSQHWTPNTGELFF
DNA: TGTGCCAGCAGCCAACATTGGACCCCGAACACCGGGGAGCTGTTTTTT

V: TRBV25-1
J: TRBJ1-1
size: few
D: NA
CDR3: CASSEAGVGTEAFF
DNA: TGTGCCAGCAGTGAAGCGGGTGTAGGAACTGAAGCTTTCTTT

V: TRBV14
J: TRBJ2-3
size: few
D: NA
CDR3: CASSQDGRFADTQYF
DNA: TGTGCCAGCAGCCAAGATGGTCGTTTCGCAGATACGCAGTATTTT

V: TRBV6-2/TRBV6-3
J: TRBJ2-7
size: NA
D: TRBD2
CDR3: CASSASGLMGSYEQYF
DNA: TGTGCCAGCAGCGCATCGGGACTAATGGGTTCCTACGAGCAGTACTTC

V: TRBV7-9
J: TRBJ1-5
size: few
D: NA
CDR3: CASSFGTGTPGNQPQHF
DNA: TGTGCCAGCAGCTTCGGGACGGGTACCCCTGGCAATCAGCCCCAGCATTTT

V: TRBV5-1
J: TRBJ2-7
size: NA
D: NA
CDR3: CASSLGGGGASYEQYF
DNA: TGCGCCAGCAGCTTGGGAGGGGGGGGAGCGAGCTACGAGCAGTACTTC

V: TRBV9
J: TRBJ2-3
size: few
D: NA
CDR3: CASSVGRQYTDTQYF
DNA: TGTGCCAGCAGCGTAGGCCGGCAGTACACAGATACGCAGTATTTT

V: TRBV19
J: TRBJ2-7
size: NA
D: TRBD2
CDR3: CASGTSGGPTNF
DNA: TGTGCCAGCGGGACTAGCGGGGGGCCCACTAACTTC

V: TRBV12-3/TRBV12-4
J: TRBJ1-1
size: NA
D: TRBD1
CDR3: CASNLLQGQTEAFF
DNA: TGTGCCAGCAACCTTCTACAGGGGCAAACTGAAGCTTTCTTT

V: TRBV9
J: TRBJ2-1
size: NA
D: TRBD2
CDR3: CASSDSAGPSYNEQFF
DNA: TGTGCCAGCAGCGACTCAGCGGGGCCCTCCTACAATGAGCAGTTCTTC

V: TRBV3-1
J: TRBJ2-7
size: few
D: TRBD2
CDR3: CASSQGLAGGSYEQYF
DNA: TGTGCCAGCAGCCAAGGACTAGCGGGGGGTTCCTACGAGCAGTACTTC

V: TRBV4-3
J: TRBJ2-1
size: NA
D: TRBD2
CDR3: CASSQMGPGTSGSSYNEQFF
DNA: TGCGCCAGCAGCCAGATGGGGCCGGGGACTAGCGGAAGCTCCTACAATGAGCAGTTCTTC

V: TRBV6-6
J: TRBJ2-1
size: NA
D: NA
CDR3: CASSYSGQGEQFF
DNA: TGTGCCAGCAGTTACTCGGGCCAGGGTGAGCAGTTCTTC

V: TRBV28
J: TRBJ2-7
size: few
D: NA
CDR3: CASSFVTSYEQYF
DNA: TGTGCCAGCAGTTTCGTCACCTCCTACGAGCAGTACTTC

V: TRBV12-3/TRBV12-4
J: TRBJ2-1
size: few
D: TRBD2
CDR3: CASSRSSGRARNEQFF
DNA: TGTGCCAGCAGCCGGAGCAGCGGGAGGGCCCGGAATGAGCAGTTCTTC

V: TRBV28
J: TRBJ2-7
size: few
D: TRBD1
CDR3: CASSRHRGLIYEQYF
DNA: TGTGCCAGCAGTCGGCACAGGGGGCTAATCTACGAGCAGTACTTC

V: TRBV4-1
J: TRBJ2-2
size: NA
D: NA
CDR3: CASSQDRRLASTGELFF
DNA: TGCGCCAGCAGCCAAGATCGCAGGCTAGCGAGCACCGGGGAGCTGTTTTTT

V: TRBV30
J: TRBJ1-4
size: NA
D: NA
CDR3: CAWSTGQTNEKLFF
DNA: TGTGCCTGGAGTACCGGACAGACTAATGAAAAACTGTTTTTT

V: TRBV2
J: TRBJ2-3
size: NA
D: NA
CDR3: CASSEIRVRSTDTQYF
DNA: TGTGCCAGCAGTGAAATCAGGGTCCGGAGCACAGATACGCAGTATTTT

V: TRBV12-3/TRBV12-4
J: TRBJ2-1
size: many
D: NA
CDR3: CASSTGTYNEQFF
DNA: TGCGCCAGCAGCACCGGGACCTACAATGAGCAGTTCTTC

V: TRBV12-3/TRBV12-4
J: TRBJ1-2
size: NA
D: TRBD1
CDR3: CASRGTGYGDGYTF
DNA: TGTGCCAGCAGGGGGACAGGGTACGGGGATGGCTACACCTTC

V: TRBV12-3/TRBV12-4
J: TRBJ2-3
size: NA
D: TRBD2
CDR3: CASRIAGSTDTQYF
DNA: TGTGCCAGCAGAATAGCGGGAAGCACAGATACGCAGTATTTT

V: TRBV5-4
J: TRBJ2-2
size: NA
D: NA
CDR3: CASSLPGLANTGELFF
DNA: TGTGCCAGCAGCTTGCCTGGGCTAGCGAACACCGGGGAGCTGTTTTTT

V: TRBV29-1
J: TRBJ2-1
size: few
D: TRBD2
CDR3: CGGTSGYNEQFF
DNA: TGCGGGGGGACTAGCGGTTACAATGAGCAGTTCTTC